A selection of T cell receptor beta chains follows, all from one sample in a study of human T cells and chemical hapten exposure. TCRdb itself ran the RACE reads through MiXCR, one entry per CDR3 protein. The table lists tens of thousands of distinct CDR3 sequences, approximately 10% of them singletons. Sequences were derived from whole blood, sampled in connection with sensitization to the hapten diphenylcyclopropenone (DPC). The receptors originated from a man in his forties or fifties with alopecia areata. Some clones in this sample may be carry-over from other donors' samples. Both conserved end residues are part of each CDR3. The order of the fields is D gene, V gene, clone size, J gene, CDR3 DNA, CDR3 protein. The D gene is left open where the match is weak. The size entry is marked missing in some rows and otherwise reads once, few, many or a size class.

d_call: TRBD1
v_call: TRBV4-1
clone_size: -
j_call: TRBJ1-1
cdr3_nt: TGCGCCAGCACCAAAGAACCCGGGACAGGGGTAGTAGGCACTGAAGCTTTCTTT
cdr3_aa: CASTKEPGTGVVGTEAFF

d_call: TRBD1
v_call: TRBV6-2/TRBV6-3
clone_size: few
j_call: TRBJ2-1
cdr3_nt: TGTGCCAGCAGGAGTCTTTCCGGGACAGGGCCTAATGAGCAGTTCTTC
cdr3_aa: CASRSLSGTGPNEQFF

d_call: -
v_call: TRBV21-1
clone_size: few
j_call: TRBJ1-6
cdr3_nt: TGTGCCAGCAGCACTAAGGACAGGCGATATAATTCACCCCTCCACTTT
cdr3_aa: CASSTKDRRYNSPLHF

d_call: TRBD1
v_call: TRBV30
clone_size: many
j_call: TRBJ1-2
cdr3_nt: TGTGCCTGGAGCCCTACCGACAGGGCTAACTATGGCTACACCTTC
cdr3_aa: CAWSPTDRANYGYTF

d_call: -
v_call: TRBV18
clone_size: -
j_call: TRBJ2-2
cdr3_nt: TGTGCCAGCTCACCACAACAGGGAAACACCGGGGAGCTGTTTTTT
cdr3_aa: CASSPQQGNTGELFF

d_call: -
v_call: TRBV28
clone_size: many
j_call: TRBJ1-5
cdr3_nt: TGTGCCAGCAGTTTGAGTTATAGCAATCAGCCCCAGCATTTT
cdr3_aa: CASSLSYSNQPQHF

d_call: TRBD1
v_call: TRBV29-1
clone_size: -
j_call: TRBJ2-1
cdr3_nt: TGCAGCGTTGTGGGGGGAGAGACAGGGGGCTCCTACAATGAGCAGTTCTTC
cdr3_aa: CSVVGGETGGSYNEQFF

d_call: -
v_call: TRBV4-1
clone_size: -
j_call: TRBJ1-2
cdr3_nt: TGCGCCAGCAGCCAAGGCCCCTTTGATGGCTACACCTTC
cdr3_aa: CASSQGPFDGYTF

d_call: TRBD2
v_call: TRBV28
clone_size: few
j_call: TRBJ2-2
cdr3_nt: TGTGCCAGCAGCCCCGCCGGGACTAGCGGGATCGGGGAGCTGTTTTTT
cdr3_aa: CASSPAGTSGIGELFF

d_call: TRBD2
v_call: TRBV20-1
clone_size: few
j_call: TRBJ2-3
cdr3_nt: TGCAGTGCTAGGACTAGGGACTACACAGATACGCAGTATTTT
cdr3_aa: CSARTRDYTDTQYF